This TCR beta chain was recovered during a study of blood T cell repertoires in COVID-19 (TCRdb year 2020). Regarding the research as a whole: Samples from collaborators originated in the United States, Italy and Spain and spanned both the acute and convalescent phases of COVID-19. The repertoires were made available in a free public database intended to serve as a resource for research on the immune response to SARS-CoV-2. Samples came from the ongoing ImmuneRACE study (first 160 participants) plus 1,254 subjects from 6 global collaborators. Where HLA class I and class II types were available, the types were taken from metadata supplied by the sample provider, not from assay-based typing. The material from the prospective study consisted of cDNA or gDNA derived from T cells, B-cell-depleted T cells, or PBMCs. Deeply sampled blood TCRbeta repertoires from subjects exposed to, actively infected with, or recovered from COVID-19 were included in the dataset. Sample metadata almost always included a de-identified subject ID, COVID-19 status, age in years and sex. Study-wide conclusions, independent of this receptor: Clinical and demographic metadata were provided uncurated, with the amount varying by source and participant.

CDR1 and CDR2 are drawn from the germline V gene: SGHAT, FQNNGV. After removal of 7 bases from V and 0 bases from J, the junction retains 12 bases not matched to a gene. There are 16 amino acids in the CDR3, from cysteine to phenylalanine inclusive. Only CDR3 DNA is held: 48 bases, read in frame from base 1. A word on this clone: Its antigen is not yet known. Base qualities are not provided; no much larger clone lies one nucleotide away.

TCRbeta CDR3 regions were amplified from genomic DNA by means of the immunoSEQ Assay, a bias-controlled multiplex PCR. In the source study's methods: Nucleated cell counts per sample were estimated from amplification of reference gene primers within the assay. To quantify the absolute abundance of each unique TCRbeta CDR3 rearrangement, sequence reads were collapsed and filtered. For each sample, productive Simpson clonality was calculated as the square root of Simpson's diversity index across productive rearrangements. Not all clones reach the TCRdb copy of this immuneACCESS table, which keeps in-frame sequences only. Checked studies attribute under half of the gap to unresolved V genes and leave the rest unexplained. V and J calls and clone size are those listed in that table; D and trimming were worked out from the DNA. A total of about 94,000 clones appear in this sample, 75% to 90% of them only once. Around 17% of the sample comes from the top ten.

Collaborating institutions collected whole blood in K2EDTA tubes following their own protocols. For TCRbeta analysis, collaborators shipped samples as frozen whole blood, isolated PBMCs, or DNA extracted from either of those sample types. Sequenced input: peripheral blood. Recombination connected TRBV11-2 to TRBJ2-7; TRBD2 agrees with 7 junctional bases. This clonotype was sampled from a human donor in a cohort sampled during active COVID-19. The bases are TGTGCCAGCACCCTCCTGGGGGTAGCGGGCTCCTACGAGCAGTACTTC. The encoded protein is CASTLLGVAGSYEQYF.